These 27 T cell receptor beta chains originate from one sample sequenced in a study of long-term antiretroviral therapy in people with HIV. They ran version v3.0 of the immunoSEQ assay at survey level. Sequencing used immunoSEQ multiplex PCR; TCRdb keeps in-frame clones, though not all of them. The sample contains approximately 24,000 clones, roughly 84% of which appear only once. The material sequenced was unsorted PBMCs, taken 5.9 years after starting antiretroviral therapy. These receptors were collected from a man aged 25-45 years with HIV.

CDR3: CASSLGQNTGELFF. CDR3 sequence (DNA): TGTGCCAGCAGCCTTGGGCAGAACACCGGGGAGCTGTTTTTT. The chain couples TRBV11-1 to TRBJ2-2; D not certain. The germline gives CDR1 SGHAT, CDR2 FQDESV (reference sequence). V lost 5 bases to trimming and J lost 1 base, with 8 bases between them. The CDR3 totals 14 residues.

The genes are TRBV28 and TRBJ1-4; TRBD1 matches 7 bases. The CDR3 sequence is 15 residues long. The V and J ends lost 5 bases and 3 bases, in that order; junction bases with no gene match: 6. Germline V CDR1 and CDR2: MDHEN, SYDVKM. CDR3 loop: CASSPDRESNEKLFF. DNA of the CDR3: TGTGCCAGCAGTCCCGACAGGGAATCTAATGAAAAACTGTTTTTT.

The chain combines TRBV12-5 with TRBJ2-1, with D uncertain. CDR1 is LGHNT, CDR2 FRNRAP, per germline. Between the trimmed V and J ends, which lost 7 bases and 6 bases, there was a span of 10 bases. CDR3 length equals 12 residues. The CDR3 coding sequence is TGTGCTAGTGCCCGTCTTCTCAATGAGCAGTTCTTC. Protein sequence: CASARLLNEQFF.

The CDR3 coding sequence is TGCAGTGCTGGCCGCAATGAGCAGTTCTTC. It translates to CSAGRNEQFF. The chain uses TRBV20-1 and TRBJ2-1, with no clear D. V lost 5 bases to trimming and J lost 6 bases, with 5 bases between them. The germline V gene has CDR1 DFQATT and CDR2 SNEGSKA (reference sequence). The CDR3 is 10 amino acids.

The V and J genes are TRBV25-1 and TRBJ2-1; 8 nucleotides match TRBD1. The CDR3 runs to 15 residues. CDR1 is MGHDK, CDR2 SYGVNS, per germline. The junction had 4 bases not matched to a gene; V was cut back by 6 bases and J by 0 bases. Here the CDR3 reads CASSVGQGSYNEQFF. Here the CDR3 DNA reads TGTGCCAGCAGCGTAGGACAGGGCTCCTACAATGAGCAGTTCTTC. Using reference TRBV25-1 and TRBJ2-1 for the parts outside the CDR3, the full variable domain is EADIYQTPRYLVIGTGKKITLECSQTMGHDKMYWYQQDPGMELHLIHYSYGVNSTEKGDLSSESTVSRIRTEHFPLTLESARPSHTSQYLCASSVGQGSYNEQFFGPGTRLTVL.

This clone was seen only once. This chain connects TRBV18 to TRBJ1-1; 7 bases align to TRBD1. Per germline, CDR1 KGHSH and CDR2 LQKENI. V shed 4 bases, J shed 8 bases, and the junction held 7 bases outside the gene matches. This CDR3 spans 13 amino acids. The CDR3 region is CASSRDRESEAFF. CDR3 DNA: TGTGCCAGCTCACGAGACAGGGAGTCGGAAGCTTTCTTT.

The rearrangement joins TRBV7-9 to TRBJ1-2; D is perhaps TRBD1 (6 bases). The CDR3 extends over 14 amino acids. The V gene lost 5 bases and the J gene lost 5 bases, with 15 bases spanning the gap. Per germline, CDR1 SEHNR and CDR2 FQNEAQ (reference sequence). As DNA, the CDR3 is TGTGCCAGCAGCACCTGGGGGGCTGGGTATGGCTACACCTTC. The encoded protein is CASSTWGAGYGYTF.

The CDR3 nucleotides are TGCAGTGCACCTTCGGGTGAAGCTTTCTTT. Translation gives CSAPSGEAFF. V usage is TRBV20-1 and J usage is TRBJ1-1; D call uncertain. CDR3 length: 10 amino acids. Trimming pared 6 bases from V and 7 bases from J, leaving 9 bases between. CDR1 and CDR2 (germline): DFQATT, SNEGSKA (reference sequence).

The chain joins TRBV5-5 to TRBJ2-7; TRBD2 is a possible D gene (7 bases). Germline CDR1 is SGHKS and CDR2 is YYEKEE (reference sequence). The CDR3 runs to 15 residues. Trimming removed 2 bases at V and 1 base at J, with 13 bases between. In DNA form, the CDR3 reads TGTGCCAGCAGCTTCGGCGGGGGCGCTTCCTACGAGCAGTACTTC. This sequence encodes CASSFGGGASYEQYF.

This clone was seen only once. J is TRBJ2-1 and V is TRBV19; 7 bases map to TRBD2. Trimming cost V 3 bases and J 7 bases; bases outside gene matches: 9. Germline lookup yields CDR1 LNHDA and CDR2 SQIVND (reference sequence). This CDR3 spans 15 amino acids. DNA for the CDR3: TGTGCCAGTAGTATGACTAGCTTGGGGAAGAATGAGCAGTTCTTC. Translated: CASSMTSLGKNEQFF.

The V and J genes are TRBV5-1 and TRBJ1-2; D is unclear. V lost 4 bases to trimming and J lost 4 bases, with 11 bases between them. Germline CDR1 and CDR2: SGHRS and YFSETQ. The CDR3 has 13 residues. DNA of the CDR3: TGCGCCAGCAGCCCGGACGGAACCTATGGCTACACCTTC. Amino acid sequence: CASSPDGTYGYTF.

The rearrangement uses TRBV4-1 and TRBJ2-2; D is undetermined. There are 13 residues in the CDR3. V lost 5 bases, J lost 6 bases, and 10 bases lay in between. The V gene's germline CDR1 is MGHRA and CDR2 YSYEKL. The DNA for the CDR3 is TGCGCCAGCAGCGGCCGGTCGGCCGGGGAGCTGTTTTTT. Protein sequence: CASSGRSAGELFF.

The gene calls are TRBV6-5 and TRBJ1-1; D is undetermined. V lost 4 bases to trimming and J lost 5 bases, with 14 bases between them. The CDR3 is 14 amino acids. The germline V gene has CDR1 MNHEY and CDR2 SVGAGI. The CDR3 loop is CASSSPGPTTEAFF. CDR3 bases: TGTGCCAGCAGTTCTCCTGGGCCGACGACTGAAGCTTTCTTT.

This clone was observed a handful of times. The V gene is TRBV27, the J gene TRBJ2-5; TRBD1 might be the D (6 bases). CDR1 and CDR2 from the germline V gene are MNHEY and SMNVEV (reference sequence). V lost 0 bases and J lost 0, with 11 bases in between. The CDR3 runs 16 residues. The CDR3 nucleotides read TGTGCCAGCAGTTTATCGACAGGATCGTACCAAGAGACCCAGTACTTC. It encodes CASSLSTGSYQETQYF.

The genes are TRBV11-2 and TRBJ2-1; the match to TRBD2 covers 7 bases. With V trimmed by 5 bases and J by 13 bases, 2 bases remained unmatched. The germline V gene encodes CDR1 SGHAT and CDR2 FQNNGV. The CDR3 totals 10 residues. The CDR3 DNA sequence: TGTGCCAGCAGCGGGGGACTACAGTTCTTC. It is translated as CASSGGLQFF.

CDR3 coding DNA: TGTGCCAGCAGCCGTTCCGGGACAGGGGCGAGGGCTGAAGCTTTCTTT. This gives the protein CASSRSGTGARAEAFF. The rearrangement links TRBV4-2 to TRBJ1-1; 10 bases match TRBD1. Unmatched junction bases numbered 11, after V lost 4 bases and J lost 6 bases. Germline V gene data show CDR1 as LGHNA and CDR2 as YNFKEQ. The CDR3 runs to 16 residues.

The chain uses TRBV4-3 and TRBJ2-4; 7 bases agree with TRBD2. The germline CDR1 and CDR2 sequences are LGHNA and YSLEER. The CDR3 length is 15 residues. V trimming: 0 bases; J trimming: 6 bases; junction bases outside the gene matches: 5. CDR3 protein: CASSQEWGGINIQYF. Here the CDR3 DNA reads TGCGCCAGCAGCCAAGAGTGGGGAGGGATAAACATTCAGTACTTC.

This clone turned up a few times. J is TRBJ1-3 and V is TRBV19; tentatively, D is TRBD1 (6 bases). This CDR3 contains 12 residues. Trimming pared 10 bases from V and 2 bases from J, leaving 9 bases between. Germline V gives CDR1 LNHDA, CDR2 SQIVND (reference sequence). The CDR3 nucleotides are TGTGCCATTCAGGGGACTGGAAACACCATATATTTT. This gives the protein CAIQGTGNTIYF.

The J gene is TRBJ2-7, the V gene TRBV6-1, with 8 bases that match TRBD1. V was pared by 4 bases and J by 4 bases, with 3 bases of the junction left unmatched. The CDR3 extends over 13 amino acids. Germline V lookup: CDR1 MNHNS, CDR2 SASEGT. This CDR3 is CASSVTGGYEQYF. DNA of the CDR3: TGTGCCAGCAGTGTTACAGGGGGGTACGAGCAGTACTTC.

The chain joins TRBV21-1 to TRBJ2-7; the listed D gene, TRBD2, was not tested against the DNA. TRBV21-1 is a recognized pseudogene. The CDR3 runs 18 residues. CDR3 bases: TGTGCCAGCAGCAAAGGTGCTAGCGGGCCGCCCACTTCCTACGAGCAGTACTTC. Translated, it gives CASSKGASGPPTSYEQYF.

CDR3 bases: TGTGCCAGCGGTCCTCTGGCTCTAGATACGCAGTATTTT. The encoded protein is CASGPLALDTQYF. The rearrangement joins TRBV14 to TRBJ2-3; D gene ambiguous. Looked up from germline, CDR1 is SGHDN and CDR2 is FVKESK. V lost 8 bases, J lost 5 bases, and 14 bases lay in between. This CDR3 contains 13 residues.

This clone has only one observation. This sequence joins TRBV10-3 and TRBJ2-2; no reliable D call. This CDR3 has 14 residues. Germline V lookup: CDR1 ENHRY, CDR2 SYGVKD. Trimming cost V 5 bases and J 3 bases, with 10 bases left between them. CDR3 nucleotide sequence: TGTGCCATCAGTCGAGACCGAGACACCGGGGAGCTGTTTTTT. It specifies CAISRDRDTGELFF.

This CDR3 is CASSHRARSYEQYF. The CDR3, as DNA: TGTGCCAGCAGTCACCGGGCCCGTTCCTACGAGCAGTACTTC. The gene calls are TRBV6-5 and TRBJ2-7, with D unclear. Trimming took off 5 bases at V and 1 base at J, with 12 bases between the two ends. This CDR3 region has 14 residues. Germline V gives CDR1 MNHEY, CDR2 SVGAGI.

The chain employs TRBV10-3 and TRBJ2-1, with TRBD2 identical over 10 bases. This CDR3 contains 19 residues. Per germline, CDR1 ENHRY and CDR2 SYGVKD. The V and J ends lost 4 bases and 0 bases, in that order; junction bases with no gene match: 12. The CDR3 protein is CAISVYERGGQSSYNEQFF. DNA of the CDR3: TGTGCCATCAGTGTATACGAGCGGGGGGGCCAGAGCTCCTACAATGAGCAGTTCTTC.

This clone was seen a single time. The rearrangement links TRBV7-9 to TRBJ2-1; perhaps D is TRBD1 or TRBD2 (5 bases each). The CDR3 spans 12 residues. The germline V gene encodes CDR1 SEHNR and CDR2 FQNEAQ (reference sequence). V was shortened by 5 bases and J by 8 bases, with 10 bases between the two germline ends. This CDR3 reads CASSRRGDEQFF. As DNA, the CDR3 is TGTGCCAGCAGCCGCCGGGGCGATGAGCAGTTCTTC.

The CDR3: CASSLDNSPLHF. CDR3 sequence (DNA): TGTGCCAGCAGCTTAGATAATTCACCCCTCCACTTT. The chain is built from TRBV13 and TRBJ1-6; D is unclear. CDR1 PRHDT and CDR2 FYEKMQ come from the germline V gene (reference sequence). V was trimmed by 1 base and J by 5 bases, leaving 0 bases between them. CDR3 size: 12 residues.

J is TRBJ2-7 and V is TRBV7-2; D unclear. V lost 5 bases and J lost 7, with 15 bases in between. The V gene's germline CDR1 is SGHTA and CDR2 FQGNSA. The CDR3 contains 13 residues. CDR3 coding DNA: TGTGCCAGCAGCAAATACAAGCTCGGTGAGCAGTACTTC. Its translation: CASSKYKLGEQYF. Full variable domain (rest looked up from reference TRBV7-2 and TRBJ2-7): GAGVSQSPSNKVTEKGKDVELRCDPISGHTALYWYRQSLGQGLEFLIYFQGNSAPDKSGLPSDRFSAERTGGSVSTLTIQRTQQEDSAVYLCASSKYKLGEQYFGPGTRLTVT.